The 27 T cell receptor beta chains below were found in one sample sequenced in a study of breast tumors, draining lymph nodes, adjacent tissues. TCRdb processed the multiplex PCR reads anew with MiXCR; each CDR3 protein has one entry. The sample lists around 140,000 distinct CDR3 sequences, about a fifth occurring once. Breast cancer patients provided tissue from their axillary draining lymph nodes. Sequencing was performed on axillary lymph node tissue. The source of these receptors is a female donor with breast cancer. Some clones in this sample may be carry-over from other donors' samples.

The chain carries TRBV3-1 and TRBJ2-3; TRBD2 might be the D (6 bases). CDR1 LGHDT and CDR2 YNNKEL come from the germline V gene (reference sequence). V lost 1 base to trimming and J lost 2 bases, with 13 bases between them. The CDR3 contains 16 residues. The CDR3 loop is CASSQGVGRYTDTQYF. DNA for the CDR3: TGTGCCAGCAGCCAAGGGGTCGGGAGATACACAGATACGCAGTATTTT.

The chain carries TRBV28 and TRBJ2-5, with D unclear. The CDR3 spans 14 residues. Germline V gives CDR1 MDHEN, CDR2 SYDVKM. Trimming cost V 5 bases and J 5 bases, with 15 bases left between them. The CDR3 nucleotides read TGTGCCAGCAGTGGACCCCAAACTGGGGAGACCCAGTACTTC. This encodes CASSGPQTGETQYF.

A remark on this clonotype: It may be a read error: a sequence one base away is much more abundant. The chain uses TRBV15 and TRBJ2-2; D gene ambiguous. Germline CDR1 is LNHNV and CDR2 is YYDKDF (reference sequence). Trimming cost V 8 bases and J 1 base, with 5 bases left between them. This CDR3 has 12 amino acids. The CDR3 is CATCKNTGELFF. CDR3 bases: TGTGCCACCTGCAAGAACACCGGGGAGCTGTTTTTT. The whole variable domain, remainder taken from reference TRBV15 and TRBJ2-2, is DAMVIQNPRYQVTQFGKPVTLSCSQTLNHNVMYWYQQKSSQAPKLLFHYYDKDFNNEADTPDNFQSRRPNTSFCFLDIRSPGLGDTAMYLCATCKNTGELFFGEGSRLTVL.

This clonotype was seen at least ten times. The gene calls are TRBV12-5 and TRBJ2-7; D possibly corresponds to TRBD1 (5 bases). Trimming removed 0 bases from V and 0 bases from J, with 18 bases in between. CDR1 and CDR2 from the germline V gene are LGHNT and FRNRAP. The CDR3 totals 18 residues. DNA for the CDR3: TGTGCTAGTGGTTTGGTACCCTGGCGACCTAGGGGCTCCTACGAGCAGTACTTC. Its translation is CASGLVPWRPRGSYEQYF.

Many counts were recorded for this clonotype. CDR3 nucleotide sequence: TGCGCCAGCAGCCAAGATGCGGGTAACGCCTGGGCAGATACGCAGTATTTT. It translates to CASSQDAGNAWADTQYF. The gene calls are TRBV4-1 and TRBJ2-3; tentative D call: TRBD2 (5 bases). Germline V lookup: CDR1 MGHRA, CDR2 YSYEKL. CDR3 length: 17 amino acids. Trimming took off 0 bases at V and 4 bases at J, with 17 bases between the two ends.

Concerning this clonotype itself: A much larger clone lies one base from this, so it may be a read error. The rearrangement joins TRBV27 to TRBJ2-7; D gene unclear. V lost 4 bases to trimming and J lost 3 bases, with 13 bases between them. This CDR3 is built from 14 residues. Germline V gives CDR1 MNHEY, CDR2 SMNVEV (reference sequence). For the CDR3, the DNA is TGTGCCAGCAGTTGGGAAAGGAGCTGCTACGAGCAGTACTTC. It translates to CASSWERSCYEQYF.

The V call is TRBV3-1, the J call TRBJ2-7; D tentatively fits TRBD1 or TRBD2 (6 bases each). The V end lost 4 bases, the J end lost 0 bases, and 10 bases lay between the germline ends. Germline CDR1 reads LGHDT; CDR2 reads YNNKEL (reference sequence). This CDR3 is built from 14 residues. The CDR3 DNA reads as TGTGCCAGCAGCCTAGCGGACAGCTCCTACGAGCAGTACTTC. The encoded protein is CASSLADSSYEQYF.

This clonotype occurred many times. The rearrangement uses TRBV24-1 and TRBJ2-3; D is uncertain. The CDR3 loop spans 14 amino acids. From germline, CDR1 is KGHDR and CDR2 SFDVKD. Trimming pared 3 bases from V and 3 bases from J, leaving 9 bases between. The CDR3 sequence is CATSDRVRTDTQYF. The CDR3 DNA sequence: TGTGCCACCAGTGATCGAGTTAGAACAGATACGCAGTATTTT.

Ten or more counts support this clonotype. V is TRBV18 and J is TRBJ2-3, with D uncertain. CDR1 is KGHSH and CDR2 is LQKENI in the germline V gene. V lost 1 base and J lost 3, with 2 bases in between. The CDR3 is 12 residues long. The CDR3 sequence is CASSPQTDTQYF. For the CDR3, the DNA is TGTGCCAGCTCACCACAAACAGATACGCAGTATTTT.

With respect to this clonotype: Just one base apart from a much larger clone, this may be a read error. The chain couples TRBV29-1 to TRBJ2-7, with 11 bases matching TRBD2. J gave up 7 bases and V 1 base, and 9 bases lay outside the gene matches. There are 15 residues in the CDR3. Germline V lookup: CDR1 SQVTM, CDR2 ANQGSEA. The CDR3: CSVEVAGGPRNEQYF. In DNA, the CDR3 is TGCAGCGTTGAAGTAGCGGGAGGGCCAAGAAATGAGCAGTACTTC.

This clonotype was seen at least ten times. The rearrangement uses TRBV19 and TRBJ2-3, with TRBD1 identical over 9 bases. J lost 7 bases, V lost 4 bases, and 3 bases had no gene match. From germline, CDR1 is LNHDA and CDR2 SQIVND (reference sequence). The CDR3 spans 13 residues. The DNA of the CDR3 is TGTGCCAGTAGTAAGGACAGGGGCCATACGCAGTATTTT. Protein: CASSKDRGHTQYF.

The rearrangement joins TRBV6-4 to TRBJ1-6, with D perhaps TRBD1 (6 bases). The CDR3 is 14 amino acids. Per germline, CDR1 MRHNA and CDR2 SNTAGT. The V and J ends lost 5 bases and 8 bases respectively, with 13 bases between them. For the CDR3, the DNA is TGTGCCAGCAGTCCAACAGGGCAGGATTCACCCCTCCACTTT. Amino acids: CASSPTGQDSPLHF.

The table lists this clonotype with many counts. In DNA form, the CDR3 reads TGTGCCATCAGTGATTCACTAGAACCGGATGAGCAGTTCTTC. Protein sequence: CAISDSLEPDEQFF. The chain recombines TRBV10-3 with TRBJ2-1; tentative D call: TRBD2 (5 bases). CDR3 length equals 14 residues. Germline-derived CDR1 and CDR2 are ENHRY and SYGVKD. The V gene lost 3 bases and the J gene lost 8 bases, with 14 bases spanning the gap.

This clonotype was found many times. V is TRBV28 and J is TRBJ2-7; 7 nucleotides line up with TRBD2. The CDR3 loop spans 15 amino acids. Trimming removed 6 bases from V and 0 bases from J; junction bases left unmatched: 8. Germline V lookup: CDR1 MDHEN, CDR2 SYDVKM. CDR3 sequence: CASREQTSRSYEQYF. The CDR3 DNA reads TGTGCCAGCAGAGAACAGACTAGCCGCTCCTACGAGCAGTACTTC.

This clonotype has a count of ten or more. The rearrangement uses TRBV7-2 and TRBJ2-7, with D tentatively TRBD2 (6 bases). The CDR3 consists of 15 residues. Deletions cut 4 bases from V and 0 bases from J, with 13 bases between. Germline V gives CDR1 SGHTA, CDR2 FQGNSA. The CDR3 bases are TGTGCCAGCAGCTCTTCTAGCGTTGTCTCCTACGAGCAGTACTTC. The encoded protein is CASSSSSVVSYEQYF. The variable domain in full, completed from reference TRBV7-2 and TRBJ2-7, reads GAGVSQSPSNKVTEKGKDVELRCDPISGHTALYWYRQSLGQGLEFLIYFQGNSAPDKSGLPSDRFSAERTGGSVSTLTIQRTQQEDSAVYLCASSSSSVVSYEQYFGPGTRLTVT.

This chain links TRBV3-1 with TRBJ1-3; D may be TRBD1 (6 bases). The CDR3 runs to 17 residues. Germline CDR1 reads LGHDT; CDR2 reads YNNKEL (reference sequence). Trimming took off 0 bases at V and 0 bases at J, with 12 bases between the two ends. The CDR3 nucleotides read TGTGCCAGCAGCCAAGACCGGGACACCTTCTCTGGAAACACCATATATTTT. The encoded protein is CASSQDRDTFSGNTIYF.

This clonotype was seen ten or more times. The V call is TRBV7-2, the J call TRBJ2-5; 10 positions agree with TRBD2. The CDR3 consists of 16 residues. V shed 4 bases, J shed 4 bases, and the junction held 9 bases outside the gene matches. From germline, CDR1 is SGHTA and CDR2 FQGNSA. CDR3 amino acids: CASSSQPLAGVETQYF. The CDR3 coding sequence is TGTGCCAGCAGCTCCCAGCCCCTAGCGGGAGTAGAGACCCAGTACTTC.

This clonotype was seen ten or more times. The CDR3 region is CAWSVGSYEQYF. In DNA, the CDR3 is TGTGCCTGGAGTGTAGGGTCCTACGAGCAGTACTTC. This chain uses TRBV30 with TRBJ2-7; D uncertain. The CDR3 totals 12 residues. Germline assignment: CDR1 GTSNPN and CDR2 SVGIG (reference sequence). V was trimmed by 0 bases and J by 1 base, leaving 4 bases between them.

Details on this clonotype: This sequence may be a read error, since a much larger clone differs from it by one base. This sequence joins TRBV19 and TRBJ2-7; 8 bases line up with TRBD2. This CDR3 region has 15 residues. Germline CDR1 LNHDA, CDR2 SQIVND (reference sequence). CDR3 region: CVSSPTSGLLDEQYF. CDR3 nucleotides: TGTGTCAGTAGTCCTACTAGCGGCCTCTTGGACGAGCAGTACTTC.

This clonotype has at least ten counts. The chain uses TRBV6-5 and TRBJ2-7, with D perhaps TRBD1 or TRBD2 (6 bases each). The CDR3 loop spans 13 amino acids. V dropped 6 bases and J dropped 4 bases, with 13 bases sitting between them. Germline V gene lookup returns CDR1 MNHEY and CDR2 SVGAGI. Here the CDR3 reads CASSSKGGYEQYF. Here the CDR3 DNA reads TGTGCCAGCAGCTCTAAAGGGGGGTACGAGCAGTACTTC.

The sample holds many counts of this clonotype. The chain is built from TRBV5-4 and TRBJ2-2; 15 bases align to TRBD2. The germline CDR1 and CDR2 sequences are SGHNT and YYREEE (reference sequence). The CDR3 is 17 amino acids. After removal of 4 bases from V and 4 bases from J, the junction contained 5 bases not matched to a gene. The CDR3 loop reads CASSPGGLAGGTGELFF. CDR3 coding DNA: TGTGCCAGCAGCCCCGGGGGACTAGCGGGAGGCACCGGGGAGCTGTTTTTT.

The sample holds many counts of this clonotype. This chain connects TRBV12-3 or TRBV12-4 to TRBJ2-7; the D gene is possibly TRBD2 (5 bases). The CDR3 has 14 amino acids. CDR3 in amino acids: CASSLGGLLGEQYF. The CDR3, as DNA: TGTGCGTCCAGTTTAGGCGGATTACTAGGGGAGCAGTACTTC.

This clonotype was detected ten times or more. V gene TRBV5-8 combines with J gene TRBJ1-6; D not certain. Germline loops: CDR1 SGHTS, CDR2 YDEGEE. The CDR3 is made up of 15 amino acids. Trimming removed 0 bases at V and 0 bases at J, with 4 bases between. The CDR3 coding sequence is TGTGCCAGCAGCTTGGGTAGCTCCTATAATTCACCCCTCCACTTT. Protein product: CASSLGSSYNSPLHF.

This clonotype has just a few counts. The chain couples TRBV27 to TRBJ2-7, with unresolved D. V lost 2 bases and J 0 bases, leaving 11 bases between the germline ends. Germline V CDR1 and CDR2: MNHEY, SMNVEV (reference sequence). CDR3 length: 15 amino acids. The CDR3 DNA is TGTGCCAGCAGTTTAAGCGCCCAGCCCTCCTACGAGCAGTACTTC. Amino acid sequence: CASSLSAQPSYEQYF.

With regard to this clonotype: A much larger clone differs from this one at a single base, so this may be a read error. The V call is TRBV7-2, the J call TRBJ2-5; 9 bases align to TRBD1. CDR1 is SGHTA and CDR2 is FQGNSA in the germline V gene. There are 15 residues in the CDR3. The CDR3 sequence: CASSSRGDRAATQCF. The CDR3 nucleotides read TGTGCCAGCAGCTCGAGGGGGGACAGGGCGGCGACCCAGTGCTTC.

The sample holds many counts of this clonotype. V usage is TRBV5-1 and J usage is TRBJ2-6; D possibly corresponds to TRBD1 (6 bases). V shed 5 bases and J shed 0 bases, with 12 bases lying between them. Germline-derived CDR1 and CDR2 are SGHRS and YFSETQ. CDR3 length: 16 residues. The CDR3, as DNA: TGCGCCAGCAGGTTTACAGGGAACTCTGGGGCCAACGTCCTGACTTTC. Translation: CASRFTGNSGANVLTF.

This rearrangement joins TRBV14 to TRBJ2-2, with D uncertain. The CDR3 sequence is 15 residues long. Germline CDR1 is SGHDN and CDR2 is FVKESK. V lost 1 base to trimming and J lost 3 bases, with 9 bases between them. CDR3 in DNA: TGTGCCAGCAGCCAAGGTATAACTTACACCGGGGAGCTGTTTTTT. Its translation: CASSQGITYTGELFF. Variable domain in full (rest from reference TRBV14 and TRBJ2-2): EAGVTQFPSHSVIEKGQTVTLRCDPISGHDNLYWYRRVMGKEIKFLLHFVKESKQDESGMPNNRFLAERTGGTYSTLKVQPAELEDSGVYFCASSQGITYTGELFFGEGSRLTVL.